This T cell receptor (beta chain) derives from a study of siplizumab effects on memory and regulatory T cells. Overall study findings and caveats: It seemed that naive T cells were more diverse than memory cells and were major contributors to the alloresponse. Controls had 26.9% Treg-derived mappable alloreactive CD4+ clones on average, versus around 62% with siplizumab. Unstimulated subsets were the mapping target of only a minor fraction of alloreactive clones.

Notes on this clone: The antigen is undetermined.

Trimming took 3 bases from V and 1 from J; bases not matched to a gene: 9. There are 17 residues in the CDR3. CDR1 SGDLS and CDR2 YYNGEE come from the germline V gene. The method was immunoSEQ multiplex PCR; TCRdb's version includes in-frame clones alone and lacks a portion of them. The sample contains 85,000 to 130,000 clones, 93% of which appear only once. The V call is TRBV9, the J call TRBJ2-2, with TRBD2 identical over 7 bases. The receptor was derived from a human donor in good health. Sequences were obtained from Tregs sorted from blood. The CDR3 spells CASSEEVPGGNTGELFF. In DNA, the CDR3 is TGTGCCAGCAGCGAAGAAGTACCGGGGGGGAACACCGGGGAGCTGTTTTTT.